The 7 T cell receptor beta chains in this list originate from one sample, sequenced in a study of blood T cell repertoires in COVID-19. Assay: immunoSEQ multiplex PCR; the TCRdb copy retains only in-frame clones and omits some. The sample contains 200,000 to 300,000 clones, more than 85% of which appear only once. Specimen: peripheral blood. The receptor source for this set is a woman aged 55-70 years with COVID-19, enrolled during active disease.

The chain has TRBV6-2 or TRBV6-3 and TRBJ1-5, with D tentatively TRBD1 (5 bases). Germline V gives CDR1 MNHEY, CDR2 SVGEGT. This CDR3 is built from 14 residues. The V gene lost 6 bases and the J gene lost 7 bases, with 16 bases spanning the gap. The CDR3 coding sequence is TGTGCCAGCAGCCGGGAGGCAGGGATGCAGCCCCAGCATTTT. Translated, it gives CASSREAGMQPQHF.

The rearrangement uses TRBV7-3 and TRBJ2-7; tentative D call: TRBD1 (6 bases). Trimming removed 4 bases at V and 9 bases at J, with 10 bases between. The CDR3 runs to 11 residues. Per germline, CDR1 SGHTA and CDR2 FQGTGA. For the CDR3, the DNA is TGTGCCAGCAGCTCAGGGGCAAGGCAGTACTTC. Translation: CASSSGARQYF. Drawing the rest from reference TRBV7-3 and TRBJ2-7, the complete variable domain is GAGVSQTPSNKVTEKGKYVELRCDPISGHTALYWYRQSLGQGPEFLIYFQGTGAADDSGLPNDRFFAVRPEGSVSTLKIQRTERGDSAVYLCASSSGARQYFGPGTRLTVT.

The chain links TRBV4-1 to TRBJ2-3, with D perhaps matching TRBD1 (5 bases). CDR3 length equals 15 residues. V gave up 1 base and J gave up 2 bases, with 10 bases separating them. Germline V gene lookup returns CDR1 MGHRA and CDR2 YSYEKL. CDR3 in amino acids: CASSQGGRVTDTQYF. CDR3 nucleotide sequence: TGCGCCAGCAGCCAAGGGGGCAGGGTCACAGATACGCAGTATTTT.

This CDR3 reads CAWTLGGVNTEAFF. The CDR3 nucleotides are TGTGCCTGGACCTTGGGGGGTGTGAACACTGAAGCTTTCTTT. The gene calls are TRBV30 and TRBJ1-1; TRBD1 might be the D (5 bases). V lost 4 bases to trimming and J lost 0 bases, with 12 bases between them. The CDR3 contains 14 residues. The germline V gene encodes CDR1 GTSNPN and CDR2 SVGIG (reference sequence).

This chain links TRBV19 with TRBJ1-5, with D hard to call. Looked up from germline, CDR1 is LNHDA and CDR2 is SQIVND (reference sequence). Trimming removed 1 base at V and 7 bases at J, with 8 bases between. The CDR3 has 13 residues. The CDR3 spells CASSIGASQPQHF. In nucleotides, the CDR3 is TGTGCCAGTAGTATAGGGGCAAGCCAGCCCCAGCATTTT. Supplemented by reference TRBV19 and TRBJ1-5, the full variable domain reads DGGITQSPKYLFRKEGQNVTLSCEQNLNHDAMYWYRQDPGQGLRLIYYSQIVNDFQKGDIAEGYSVSREKKESFPLTVTSAQKNPTAFYLCASSIGASQPQHFGDGTRLSIL.

The CDR3 DNA is TGTGCCAGCAGTGTCAGCTCCTACGAGCAGTACTTC. Translated: CASSVSSYEQYF. J is TRBJ2-7 and V is TRBV14, with D unresolved. Between the trimmed V and J ends, which lost 6 bases and 0 bases, there was a span of 6 bases. Germline V gene lookup returns CDR1 SGHDN and CDR2 FVKESK. This CDR3 contains 12 residues.

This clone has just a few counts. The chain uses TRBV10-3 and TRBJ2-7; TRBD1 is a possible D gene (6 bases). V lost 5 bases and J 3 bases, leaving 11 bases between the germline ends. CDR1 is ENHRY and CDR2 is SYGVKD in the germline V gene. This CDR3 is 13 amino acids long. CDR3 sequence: CAISSTGNYEQYF. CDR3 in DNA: TGTGCCATCAGTAGCACAGGGAACTACGAGCAGTACTTC.